A single T cell receptor (beta chain) is shown here with its context. Per germline, CDR1 SQVTM and CDR2 ANQGSEA. V lost 6 bases, J lost 2 bases, and 5 bases stayed unmatched. This CDR3 is 14 amino acids long. This specimen comes from a study of blood T cell repertoires in COVID-19. Study as a whole: Nucleic acid was either cDNA or gDNA, and it came from T cells, B-cell-depleted T cells, or PBMCs.

Assay: immunoSEQ multiplex PCR; the TCRdb copy retains only in-frame clones and omits some. The table records almost 55,000 clones, over 80% of them present only once. This chain uses TRBV29-1 with TRBJ2-2; TRBD1 aligns across 8 bases. This TCR derives from a human donor in a cohort sampled during active COVID-19. Sequenced material: peripheral blood. CDR3 bases: TGCAGCGTGGACGGGACAGGCAACACCGGGGAGCTGTTTTTT. Translating gives CSVDGTGNTGELFF.